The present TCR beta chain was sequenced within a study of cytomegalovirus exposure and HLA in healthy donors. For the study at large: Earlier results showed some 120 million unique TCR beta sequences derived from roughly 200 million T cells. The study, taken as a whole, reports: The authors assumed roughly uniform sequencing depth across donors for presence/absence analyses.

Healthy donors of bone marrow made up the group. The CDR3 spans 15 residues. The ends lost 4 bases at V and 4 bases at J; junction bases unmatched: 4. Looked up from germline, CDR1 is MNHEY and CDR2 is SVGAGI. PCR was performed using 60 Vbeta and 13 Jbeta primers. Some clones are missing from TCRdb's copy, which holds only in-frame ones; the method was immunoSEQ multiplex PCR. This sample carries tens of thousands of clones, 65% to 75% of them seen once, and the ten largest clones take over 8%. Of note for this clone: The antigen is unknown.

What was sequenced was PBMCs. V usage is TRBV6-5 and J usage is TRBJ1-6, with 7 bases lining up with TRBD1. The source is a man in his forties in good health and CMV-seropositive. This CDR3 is CASSSRQGYNSPLHF. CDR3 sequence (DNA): TGTGCCAGCAGTTCTAGACAGGGTTATAATTCACCCCTCCACTTT.